The 27 T cell receptor beta chains in this list originate from one sample, sequenced in a study of CD8+ T cells in alopecia areata. Indicated treatment: oral pan-JAK inhibitor, 5-10 mg twice daily. As the sequencing template, cDNA was produced by extracting RNA and reverse transcribing it. Generated by immunoSEQ multiplex PCR, the TCRdb table keeps only in-frame clones and is missing some. This table has approximately 190,000 clones, 58% appearing once. Sequenced here: CD4+ T cells sorted from blood, sampled at week 24, from a patient treated with tofacitinib. The receptors come from a human donor with alopecia areata.

This chain links TRBV28 with TRBJ2-7; no clear D. The CDR3 has 14 amino acids. CDR1 and CDR2 from the germline V gene are MDHEN and SYDVKM. Trimming removed 8 bases from V and 0 bases from J, with 14 bases in between. The CDR3 region is CASGPFRDSYEQYF. In DNA, the CDR3 is TGTGCCAGCGGGCCTTTTAGGGACTCCTACGAGCAGTACTTC.

The V call is TRBV18, the J call TRBJ2-1; D is ambiguous. V was shortened by 6 bases and J by 0 bases, with 9 bases between the two germline ends. This CDR3 is built from 14 residues. CDR1 is KGHSH and CDR2 is LQKENI in the germline V gene. The CDR3 loop is CASSRRSSYNEQFF. The CDR3 DNA is TGTGCCAGCTCCCGACGTAGCTCCTACAATGAGCAGTTCTTC.

The gene calls are TRBV29-1 and TRBJ2-7; 9 bases are shared with TRBD1. J gave up 6 bases and V 4 bases, and 7 bases lay outside the gene matches. The CDR3 consists of 13 residues. Germline values: CDR1 SQVTM, CDR2 ANQGSEA. In nucleotides, the CDR3 is TGCAGCGTTGCGATGGACAGGGGCTCCGAGCAGTACTTC. Amino acids: CSVAMDRGSEQYF.

The table lists this clone with a count of one. The chain carries TRBV2 and TRBJ2-7; tentatively, D is TRBD1 (6 bases). V was shortened by 7 bases and J by 6 bases, with 13 bases between the two germline ends. The CDR3 covers 12 residues. Per germline, CDR1 SNHLY and CDR2 FYNNEI. The CDR3 DNA reads TGTGCCAGCACCGAACAGGGCCCCGAGCAGTACTTC. Protein product: CASTEQGPEQYF.

V is TRBV5-6 and J is TRBJ2-3; TRBD2 aligns across 7 bases. From germline, CDR1 is SGHDT and CDR2 YYEEEE. Trimming took 2 bases from V and 5 from J; bases not matched to a gene: 11. This CDR3 spans 16 amino acids. The CDR3 here is CASSFLSGGVLDTQYF. The CDR3 DNA follows: TGTGCCAGCAGCTTCCTCTCGGGAGGAGTCCTAGATACGCAGTATTTT.

This clone was observed a handful of times. The chain carries TRBV29-1 and TRBJ2-5, with D maybe TRBD1 (6 bases). Trimming shortened V by 4 bases and J by 2 bases, and 8 bases separated the two germline ends. Germline V CDR1 and CDR2: SQVTM, ANQGSEA. This CDR3 has 12 amino acids. The CDR3 DNA sequence: TGCAGCGTTGCAACAGGGCAAGAGACCCAGTACTTC. Translated, it gives CSVATGQETQYF. The variable domain in full, completed from reference TRBV29-1 and TRBJ2-5, reads SAVISQKPSRDICQRGTSLTIQCQVDSQVTMMFWYRQQPGQSLTLIATANQGSEATYESGFVIDKFPISRPNLTFSTLTVSNMSPEDSSIYLCSVATGQETQYFGPGTRLLVL.

As regards this clone: The same CDR3 can be traced to other DNA sequences in this sample. V gene TRBV7-3 combines with J gene TRBJ2-1, with TRBD2 as a possible D gene (7 bases). CDR1 SGHTA and CDR2 FQGTGA come from the germline V gene. This CDR3 is built from 15 residues. The V gene lost 2 bases and the J gene lost 4 bases, with 12 bases spanning the gap. DNA of the CDR3: TGTGCCAGCAGCTTAGACGGGGGGCTGTACAATGAGCAGTTCTTC. Its protein product is CASSLDGGLYNEQFF.

The V call is TRBV7-7, the J call TRBJ2-1; 7 bases are shared with TRBD2. The J segment lost 2 bases and the V segment lost 3 bases, leaving 4 bases of the junction unmatched. Germline lookup yields CDR1 SSHAT and CDR2 FNYEAQ (reference sequence). This CDR3 contains 15 residues. As DNA, the CDR3 is TGTGCCAGCAGCTTTAGAGCGGGGACCTACAATGAGCAGTTCTTC. As protein: CASSFRAGTYNEQFF.

This clone appeared a few times. The chain couples TRBV19 to TRBJ2-5; perhaps D is TRBD1 or TRBD2 (5 bases each). The CDR3 sequence is 15 residues long. Deletions cut 6 bases from V and 2 bases from J, with 16 bases between. The germline V gene encodes CDR1 LNHDA and CDR2 SQIVND (reference sequence). CDR3 residues: CASSPPRGEQETQYF. The CDR3 nucleotides read TGTGCCAGTAGCCCTCCCAGAGGGGAACAAGAGACCCAGTACTTC.

The chain uses TRBV2 and TRBJ1-5; TRBD1 matches at 8 bases. The germline V gene encodes CDR1 SNHLY and CDR2 FYNNEI. J gave up 6 bases and V 6 bases, and 7 bases lay outside the gene matches. CDR3 size: 14 residues. CDR3 amino acids: CASSGQGSPQPQHF. CDR3 DNA: TGTGCCAGCAGCGGACAGGGCTCCCCTCAGCCCCAGCATTTT.

The chain is built from TRBV25-1 and TRBJ2-3, with D possibly TRBD1 on 5 matching bases. Germline CDR1 and CDR2: MGHDK and SYGVNS. The CDR3 has 14 residues. Trimming cost V 2 bases and J 6 bases, with 12 bases left between them. In DNA form, the CDR3 reads TGTGCCAGCAGTGAAGCCCAGGGCCGGGATACGCAGTATTTT. Residues: CASSEAQGRDTQYF.

The chain uses TRBV5-4 and TRBJ1-5; TRBD1 is a possible D gene (5 bases). This CDR3 is built from 13 residues. The V and J ends lost 0 bases and 4 bases respectively, with 5 bases between them. Germline CDR1 SGHNT, CDR2 YYREEE (reference sequence). CDR3 loop: CASSLAGNQPQHF. CDR3 in DNA: TGTGCCAGCAGCTTGGCAGGGAATCAGCCCCAGCATTTT.

This clone was counted a few times. J is TRBJ2-1 and V is TRBV10-3; the match to TRBD1 covers 8 bases. Per the germline V gene, CDR1 is ENHRY and CDR2 is SYGVKD. The CDR3 is 15 residues long. J gave up 8 bases and V 2 bases, and 8 bases lay outside the gene matches. The CDR3 loop reads CAISEATGGEHEQFF. CDR3 coding DNA: TGTGCCATCAGTGAGGCTACAGGGGGAGAGCATGAGCAGTTCTTC.

The V call is TRBV30, the J call TRBJ1-2; D is ambiguous. Trimming took 0 bases from V and 3 from J, leaving 5 bases between them. There are 12 residues in the CDR3. Per germline, CDR1 GTSNPN and CDR2 SVGIG (reference sequence). DNA of the CDR3: TGTGCCTGGAGTGTACATGACTATGGCTACACCTTC. Protein product: CAWSVHDYGYTF.

The V gene is TRBV5-1, the J gene TRBJ2-5, with TRBD2 matching over 14 bases. This CDR3 spans 20 amino acids. V shed 4 bases, J shed 4 bases, and the junction held 18 bases outside the gene matches. Germline V gives CDR1 SGHRS, CDR2 YFSETQ. CDR3: CASSPGLAGGLTVGGETQYF. The CDR3 DNA follows: TGCGCCAGCAGCCCCGGACTAGCGGGAGGACTAACTGTGGGAGGAGAGACCCAGTACTTC.

The gene calls are TRBV4-1 and TRBJ2-3, with D hard to call. V shed 0 bases and J shed 4 bases, with 8 bases lying between them. Germline V gives CDR1 MGHRA, CDR2 YSYEKL. This CDR3 spans 14 amino acids. The CDR3 DNA reads TGCGCCAGCAGCCAAGAGGAGCTCGCAGATACGCAGTATTTT. Translation: CASSQEELADTQYF.

The CDR3 coding sequence is TGTGCCAGCTCACTTATCCTAGCGGATGACACCGGGGAGCTGTTTTTT. Translated: CASSLILADDTGELFF. This sequence joins TRBV18 and TRBJ2-2, with 7 bases aligning to TRBD2. The CDR3 consists of 16 residues. Trimming cost V 4 bases and J 3 bases; bases outside gene matches: 8. The V gene's germline CDR1 is KGHSH and CDR2 LQKENI.

The gene calls are TRBV7-2 and TRBJ2-4; the match to TRBD2 covers 11 bases. Germline values: CDR1 SGHTA, CDR2 FQGNSA. The V segment lost 4 bases and the J segment 8 bases; nucleotides outside the gene matches: 4. CDR3 length: 14 residues. The CDR3 loop reads CASSSLAGGHIQYF. Here the CDR3 DNA reads TGTGCCAGCAGCTCGCTAGCGGGAGGCCACATTCAGTACTTC.

CDR3 amino acids: CASSPGTSDEQYF. For the CDR3, the DNA is TGCGCCAGCAGCCCCGGGACTAGCGACGAGCAGTACTTC. This sequence joins TRBV5-1 and TRBJ2-7; 10 bases match TRBD2. The CDR3 has 13 residues. Germline lookup yields CDR1 SGHRS and CDR2 YFSETQ. Trimming took 4 bases from V and 5 from J; bases not matched to a gene: 3.

This clone showed up just a few times. This chain joins TRBV5-1 and TRBJ2-7; the D gene is possibly TRBD2 (6 bases). V was clipped by 4 bases and J by 3 bases, with 8 bases between them. Germline CDR1 reads SGHRS; CDR2 reads YFSETQ. CDR3 length: 12 amino acids. CDR3 sequence reads: CASSVGLYEQYF. The CDR3 DNA reads TGCGCCAGCAGCGTGGGACTCTACGAGCAGTACTTC.

Only a few counts were recorded for this clone. The chain recombines TRBV6-6 with TRBJ1-4, with TRBD1 matching 8 bases. The V and J ends lost 4 bases and 3 bases, in that order; junction bases with no gene match: 4. The CDR3 loop spans 15 amino acids. Germline-derived CDR1 and CDR2 are MNHNY and SVGAGI (reference sequence). The chain's CDR3 is CASSSLDRANEKLFF. The CDR3, as DNA: TGTGCCAGCAGTTCCCTGGACAGGGCTAATGAAAAACTGTTTTTT.

The table lists this clone with a few counts. The rearrangement joins TRBV11-1 to TRBJ1-1; D is unresolved. Deletions cut 1 base from V and 2 bases from J, with 8 bases between. There are 14 residues in the CDR3. Looked up from germline, CDR1 is SGHAT and CDR2 is FQDESV (reference sequence). CDR3 amino acids: CASSLDPYNTEAFF. CDR3 DNA sequence: TGTGCCAGCAGCTTAGACCCCTACAACACTGAAGCTTTCTTT.

In this sample, this clone turned up a few times. The genes are TRBV29-1 and TRBJ2-3, with unresolved D. There are 13 residues in the CDR3. V was cut by 4 bases and J by 4 bases, with 12 bases left in between. Germline CDR1 reads SQVTM; CDR2 reads ANQGSEA. CDR3: CSVGQGNADTQYF. In DNA, the CDR3 is TGCAGCGTTGGCCAAGGGAACGCAGATACGCAGTATTTT.

This chain connects TRBV7-2 to TRBJ2-5; D uncertain. The V gene's germline CDR1 is SGHTA and CDR2 FQGNSA. Trimming shortened V by 1 base and J by 5 bases, and 8 bases separated the two germline ends. The CDR3 extends over 13 amino acids. The CDR3 sequence: CASSLVMAETQYF. As DNA, the CDR3 is TGTGCCAGCAGCTTAGTGATGGCGGAGACCCAGTACTTC.

The V call is TRBV11-2, the J call TRBJ2-6; possibly TRBD1 for D (5 bases). The CDR3 runs to 19 residues. Trimming shortened V by 3 bases and J by 2 bases, and 20 bases separated the two germline ends. Germline V gene sequence: CDR1 SGHAT, CDR2 FQNNGV. CDR3 amino acids: CASSLDLSGSPAGANVLTF. As DNA, the CDR3 is TGTGCCAGCAGCTTGGACCTCTCAGGGTCCCCCGCTGGGGCCAACGTCCTGACTTTC.

This chain joins TRBV5-1 and TRBJ1-5, with TRBD1 as a possible D gene (5 bases). V dropped 4 bases and J dropped 3 bases, with 14 bases sitting between them. The CDR3 totals 15 residues. Germline values: CDR1 SGHRS, CDR2 YFSETQ. This CDR3 reads CASSPTGFYNQPQHF. The CDR3 DNA reads as TGCGCCAGCAGCCCTACAGGATTCTACAATCAGCCCCAGCATTTT.

The rearrangement joins TRBV2 to TRBJ2-7; D is perhaps TRBD1 (5 bases). V shed 2 bases and J shed 8 bases, with 13 bases lying between them. CDR1 is SNHLY and CDR2 is FYNNEI in the germline V gene. This CDR3 is 13 amino acids long. The CDR3 loop reads CASSESRGSQQYF. CDR3 in DNA: TGTGCCAGCAGTGAAAGTAGGGGTTCCCAGCAGTACTTC. Together with reference TRBV2 and TRBJ2-7, the CDR3 gives the full variable domain: EPEVTQTPSHQVTQMGQEVILRCVPISNHLYFYWYRQILGQKVEFLVSFYNNEISEKSEIFDDQFSVERPDGSNFTLKIRSTKLEDSAMYFCASSESRGSQQYFGPGTRLTVT.